This T cell receptor beta chain was identified during a study of blood T cells in healthy people across ages. Study conclusions and caveats: Both higher diversity and more naive CD4+ cells marked long-lived donors when set against aged donors. Naive T cell percentage by flow cytometry tracked strongly with beta diversity. The authors considered diversity estimates from one million T cells to be underestimates.

CDR1 is LGHNA and CDR2 is YSLEER in the germline V gene. Between the trimmed V and J ends, which lost 4 bases and 0 bases, there was a span of 16 bases. The CDR3 is 16 residues long. About this clonotype itself: The antigen is not known.

A second about 7 to 12 cycle PCR used barcoded and J-beta primers. A minimum of 2.5 million CDR3-containing paired-end reads was obtained for each sample. One entry per CDR3 protein results from TCRdb running MiXCR on the 5' RACE reads. The sample contains about 1.5 million distinct CDR3 sequences, under 55% of which appear only once. The V and J genes are TRBV4-3 and TRBJ2-7; possible D gene TRBD2, 6 bases. The sequence was collected from a young woman in good health. The material sequenced was blood. CDR3 loop: CASSREVTEFSYEQYF. The CDR3 DNA is TGCGCCAGCAGCCGGGAGGTAACAGAGTTCTCCTACGAGCAGTACTTC.